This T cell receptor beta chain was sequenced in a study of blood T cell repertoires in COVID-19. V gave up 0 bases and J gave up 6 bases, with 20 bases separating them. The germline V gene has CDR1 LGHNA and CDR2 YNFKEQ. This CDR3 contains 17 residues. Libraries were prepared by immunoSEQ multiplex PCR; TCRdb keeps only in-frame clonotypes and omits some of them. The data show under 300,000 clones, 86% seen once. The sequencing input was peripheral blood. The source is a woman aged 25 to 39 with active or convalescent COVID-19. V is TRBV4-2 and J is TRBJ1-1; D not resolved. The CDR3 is CASSQDESSGVYAEAFF. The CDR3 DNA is TGTGCCAGCAGCCAAGATGAATCGTCCGGGGTTTACGCTGAAGCTTTCTTT.